This T cell receptor (beta chain) was found in a study of vaccination and CD4 T cells after COVID-19 (dated 2022 in TCRdb). Study-level background: SARS-CoV-2 positivity had been established in the convalescent patients by nasal swab PCR, and mild disease was recorded in under ten of these patients and severe disease in one. Culture stimuli were overlapping spike peptide pools from SARS-CoV-2 and from the common cold coronaviruses HCoV-NL63, HCoV-OC43 and HCoV-229E. Each participant got two doses of either the Pfizer-BioNTech BNT162b2 vaccine (n=8) or the Moderna mRNA-1273 vaccine (n=2). Post-vaccine blood samples were obtained a median of around 74 days after the second vaccine dose, with a range of about 12 to 241 days. The spike-specific CD4+ TCR repertoire was compared before and after mRNA vaccination in under 11 COVID-19 convalescent patients and several infection-naive healthy vaccine recipients. The convalescent cohort comprised six males and four females, including two Hispanic individuals, seven Caucasians, two Asians and one multiracial person. Post-COVID blood samples were collected from convalescent patients a median of around 100 days after diagnosis, with a range of about 35 to 161 days. As controls, cultures received a CEFX viral epitope pool (the positive control), an HIV-1 Nef peptide pool (the negative control), or no peptide at all. The investigation overall reported the following: The median number of SARS-CoV-2-reactive clonotypes rose from roughly 20 after infection to a few dozen after vaccination, but the change was not significant. The number of convalescent patients in the study was relatively small, and the study did not examine early timepoints following natural infection. Of the vaccine-specific clones found in convalescent patients, nearly all (304 of 307) were mono-reactive for SARS-CoV-2 spike instead of being cross-reactive with common cold coronaviruses. Among the post-vaccine SARS-CoV-2-reactive clones in convalescent patients, a median about 87% showed up only after vaccination, which suggests vaccine-specific priming.

Library preparation was by PCR. DNA from cultured CD4+ T cells was subjected to TCR sequencing with the Oncomine TCR Beta short-read assay at the Johns Hopkins FTIC core. Genomic DNA was extracted from the cultured CD4+ T cells with the QIAamp micro DNA kit. Oncomine TCR Beta libraries from cultured CD4+ T cells were pooled using unique dual indexes and sequenced on an Illumina iSeq 100. The paper's processing steps were these. Non-productive sequences were filtered out, and CDR3s that did not start with C, did not end with F or W, or were shorter than 7 amino acids were discarded. The MANAFEST web application identified antigen-specific clonotypes by comparing peptide-stimulated wells against reference wells and other culture wells. An FDR below 0.05, an odds ratio above 5, and a productive frequency above 0.1% in at least two of three replicate wells were required for clones to be considered positive. A clonotype counted as cross-reactive if it showed significant expansion both in the SARS-CoV-2 spike wells and in at least one common cold coronavirus spike condition. Using R version 3.6.1, CDR3 homology was evaluated through Levenshtein distances (stringdist) along with unrooted phylogenetic trees (ape). The public reads were reprocessed in TCRdb via fastp at Q25 and MiXCR, keeping in-frame beta chains. Every entry covers one CDR3 protein and lists the most common genes and DNA from its rows. TCRdb's processing, not the authors' own work, is the source of the V and J calls. The sample table lists about 13,000 distinct CDR3 sequences, around 60% of them with a count of one. Together, the top ten hold approximately 18% of the sample.

This clonotype was detected once. The antigen it recognizes is unknown. Qualities for individual bases were not recorded, and no much larger clone is one base off. One read alone makes for weak evidence. What this sample's treatment or condition label stands for: roughly ten-day PBMC culture with coronavirus spike peptide pools or control peptides (ViraFEST assay). The ViraFEST assay, used in the study, expanded antigen-specific T cells with peptide pools and then identified the expanded clonotypes through TCR sequencing. The positive SARS-CoV-2 PCR tests of the convalescent patients were dated from March to December 2020, before the Alpha, Beta and Delta variants emerged in the United States. About 2 million PBMCs per well were cultured in IMDM with 5% human AB serum and approximately 9.1 IU/ml IL-2, plus 10 ug/ml peptide pools. On days 3 and 7, half of the culture medium was replaced with fresh IL-2-containing medium. Once the cells had been in culture for about 10 days, the EasySep CD4+ T cell isolation kit was used to isolate CD4+ T cells by negative selection. Ficoll-Paque Plus gradient centrifugation was used to isolate PBMCs from whole blood, and the isolated PBMCs were then either used fresh or cryopreserved at -140C. Culture conditions were generally each tested in triplicate wells.

CDR1 and CDR2 are drawn from the germline V gene: SQVTM, ANQGSEA. The trim is 3 bases for V and 0 bases for J, with a gap of 9 bases between the germline ends. From cysteine to phenylalanine, the CDR3 is 14 amino acids long. This entry keeps only the CDR3 DNA: 42 bases, framed from base 1. The chain links TRBV29-1 with TRBJ1-3, with no confident D gene call. The sample here was cultured CD4+ T cells from blood, taken after SARS-CoV-2 vaccination. The receptor comes from a human donor with COVID-19. The base sequence is TGCAGCGTTGACCCATCAGGCTCTGGAAACACCATATATTTT. This sequence encodes CSVDPSGSGNTIYF.